A selection of T cell receptor beta chains follows, all from one sample in a study of blood T cell repertoires in COVID-19. The assay was immunoSEQ multiplex PCR, and TCRdb's table has in-frame clones only and misses some. This repertoire shows about 82,000 clones, approximately 82% found once; its top ten account for less than 9%. Sequencing was done on a sample of peripheral blood. These receptors originate from a man aged 50 to 59 with active or convalescent COVID-19. Each CDR3 is given with its conserved first and last residue. A D gene is named only where the DNA matches it firmly. Clone size is given for some rows only: seen once, a few or many times, or a class if the clone is expanded.

D	size	V	J	CDR3	DNA
TRBD1	.	TRBV10-3	TRBJ2-3	CAISARDRGTDTQYF	TGTGCCATCAGCGCCCGGGACAGGGGCACAGATACGCAGTATTTT
.	.	TRBV5-1	TRBJ1-2	CASSLGGVYGYTF	TGCGCCAGCAGCTTAGGAGGGGTGTATGGCTACACCTTC
TRBD2	.	TRBV28	TRBJ2-5	CASSSGLAGVQETQYF	TGTGCCAGCAGTTCCGGACTAGCGGGGGTTCAAGAGACCCAGTACTTC
TRBD1	.	TRBV5-1	TRBJ1-4	CASSSRQGTNEKLFF	TGCGCCAGCAGCTCAAGACAGGGGACGAATGAAAAACTGTTTTTT
TRBD1	.	TRBV4-1	TRBJ2-2	CASSHGQGNTGELFF	TGCGCCAGCAGCCATGGACAGGGGAACACCGGGGAGCTGTTTTTT
TRBD1	.	TRBV7-2	TRBJ1-2	CASSPFQQGADGYTF	TGTGCCAGCAGCCCCTTTCAACAGGGGGCTGATGGCTACACCTTC
TRBD1	.	TRBV9	TRBJ2-5	CASSVTTGGETQYF	TGTGCCAGCAGCGTGACGACAGGGGGGGAGACCCAGTACTTC
.	.	TRBV7-8	TRBJ1-3	CASNPASSGNTIYF	TGTGCCAGCAACCCAGCGAGCTCTGGAAACACCATATATTTT
.	.	TRBV7-9	TRBJ2-1	CASSFSGGNEQFF	TGTGCCAGCAGCTTCTCAGGGGGGAATGAGCAGTTCTTC
TRBD1	.	TRBV6-5	TRBJ1-2	CASIPTGGHYGYTF	TGTGCCAGCATCCCCACAGGGGGCCACTATGGCTACACCTTC
TRBD2	few	TRBV19	TRBJ2-2	CASSPAGGPFLAFTGELFF	TGTGCCAGTAGCCCAGCGGGGGGCCCTTTCCTCGCCTTCACCGGGGAGCTGTTTTTT
.	.	TRBV28	TRBJ1-6	CASSWGLRSSPLHF	TGTGCCAGCAGTTGGGGACTCAGGTCTTCACCCCTCCACTTT
.	.	TRBV4-1	TRBJ1-1	CASSQGVTVTEAFF	TGCGCCAGCAGCCAAGGGGTTACAGTCACTGAAGCTTTCTTT
.	.	TRBV28	TRBJ2-1	CASSSGNGDNEQFF	TGTGCCAGCAGTTCCGGGAATGGCGACAATGAGCAGTTCTTC
.	few	TRBV3-1/TRBV3-2	TRBJ2-7	CASSRGRGYEQYF	TGTGCCAGCAGCCGGGGCAGGGGCTACGAGCAGTACTTC
.	.	TRBV20-1	TRBJ2-7	CSAPRTYEQYF	TGCAGTGCCCCCAGAACCTACGAGCAGTACTTC
.	.	TRBV10-3	TRBJ2-1	CAISDTPGEQFF	TGTGCCATCAGTGATACCCCCGGGGAGCAGTTCTTC
.	.	TRBV19	TRBJ2-2	CASTLGGQFANTGELFF	TGTGCCAGTACCTTAGGAGGACAGTTCGCGAACACCGGGGAGCTGTTTTTT